The entry below gives a single T cell receptor beta chain sequence along with its context. The data derive from a study of control samples from healthy donors and cancer patients. Method: immunoSEQ multiplex PCR; TCRdb's copy keeps in-frame clones and lacks some. The sample has 150,000 to 200,000 clones, almost 90% seen once; the top ten hold 1.5% to 2%. Between the trimmed V and J ends, which lost 1 base and 4 bases, there was a span of 17 bases. Germline CDR1 SGHAT, CDR2 FQNNGV. There are 16 residues in the CDR3. The chain employs TRBV11-2 and TRBJ2-7; D perhaps matches TRBD2 (5 bases). The source is a man aged 18 to 29 in good health. Specimen: blood. CDR3 loop: CASSLGHWSGSYEQYF. DNA of the CDR3: TGTGCCAGCAGCTTAGGTCACTGGTCGGGATCGTACGAGCAGTACTTC.